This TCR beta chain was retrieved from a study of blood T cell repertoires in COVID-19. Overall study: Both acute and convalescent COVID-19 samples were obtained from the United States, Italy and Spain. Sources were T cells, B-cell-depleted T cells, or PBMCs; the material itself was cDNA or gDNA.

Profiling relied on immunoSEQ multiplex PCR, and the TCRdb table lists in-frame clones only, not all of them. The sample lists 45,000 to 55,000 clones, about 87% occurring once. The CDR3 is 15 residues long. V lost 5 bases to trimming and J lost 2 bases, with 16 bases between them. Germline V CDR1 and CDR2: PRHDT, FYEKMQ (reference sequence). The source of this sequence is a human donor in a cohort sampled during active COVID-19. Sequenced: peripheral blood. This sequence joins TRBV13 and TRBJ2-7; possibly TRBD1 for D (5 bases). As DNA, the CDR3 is TGTGCCAGCAGCCTCCAATCGGACACGGCCTACGAGCAGTACTTC. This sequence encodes CASSLQSDTAYEQYF.